The 29 T cell receptor beta chains given below trace back to one sample, sequenced in a study of blood T cells in healthy people across ages. PCR was performed a second time for about 6 to 11 cycles using a sample-barcoded 5' primer and a J-beta primer mix. TCRdb independently ran MiXCR on the 5' RACE reads; one entry per CDR3 protein. The sample shows over a million distinct CDR3 sequences, 20% to 25% of them seen only once. These data also formed part of another study, on T cells of mothers and their children.

Sequenced sample: blood. Every receptor here comes from a girl aged 2 to 9 in good health.

The rearrangement links TRBV28 to TRBJ2-7; D may be TRBD1 or TRBD2 (5 bases each). The CDR3 spans 16 residues. V was trimmed by 6 bases and J by 2 bases, leaving 20 bases between them. Per the germline V gene, CDR1 is MDHEN and CDR2 is SYDVKM. This chain's CDR3 is CASSPRGTFSPYEQYF. The CDR3 DNA is TGTGCCAGCAGCCCCCGTGGGACCTTCTCCCCCTACGAGCAGTACTTC.

The V call is TRBV12-3 or TRBV12-4, the J call TRBJ2-5; maybe TRBD2 (6 bases). The CDR3 extends over 16 amino acids. The V gene lost 3 bases and the J gene lost 2 bases, with 16 bases spanning the gap. The CDR3 spells CASSFFSGSGQETQYF. The CDR3 DNA is TGTGCCAGCAGTTTCTTTAGCGGTAGTGGGCAAGAGACCCAGTACTTC.

This clonotype was recorded a few times. V is TRBV28 and J is TRBJ2-4, with 7 bases lining up with TRBD2. Per germline, CDR1 MDHEN and CDR2 SYDVKM. CDR3 size: 14 residues. V was pared by 3 bases and J by 7 bases, with 6 bases of the junction left unmatched. The CDR3 protein is CASSFKRGFNIQYF. DNA of the CDR3: TGTGCCAGCAGTTTCAAGCGGGGATTCAACATTCAGTACTTC. Supplemented by reference TRBV28 and TRBJ2-4, the full variable domain reads DVKVTQSSRYLVKRTGEKVFLECVQDMDHENMFWYRQDPGLGLRLIYFSYDVKMKEKGDIPEGYSVSREKKERFSLILESASTNQTSMYLCASSFKRGFNIQYFGAGTRLSVL.

The chain links TRBV20-1 to TRBJ1-4; D is perhaps TRBD1 (5 bases). V lost 6 bases to trimming and J lost 4 bases, with 18 bases between them. Germline V CDR1 and CDR2: DFQATT, SNEGSKA (reference sequence). CDR3 size: 15 residues. CDR3 residues: CSASASRVLNEKLFF. In DNA form, the CDR3 reads TGCAGTGCCTCAGCCTCCAGGGTACTTAATGAAAAACTGTTTTTT.

This chain links TRBV20-1 with TRBJ1-2, with D unresolved. The germline V gene has CDR1 DFQATT and CDR2 SNEGSKA (reference sequence). Trimming took 3 bases from V and 5 from J, leaving 19 bases between them. The CDR3 loop spans 15 amino acids. Written as DNA, the CDR3 is TGCAGTGCTAGGGACCCTAAGGGCTCGCAGTATGGCTACACCTTC. Protein product: CSARDPKGSQYGYTF.

J is TRBJ2-5 and V is TRBV4-2, with D unresolved. Germline V gene data show CDR1 as LGHNA and CDR2 as YNFKEQ. Trimming removed 2 bases at V and 1 base at J, with 5 bases between. The CDR3 extends over 13 amino acids. The CDR3 nucleotides read TGTGCCAGCAGCCAATTCCTCCAAGAGACCCAGTACTTC. Its translation is CASSQFLQETQYF.

The chain couples TRBV29-1 to TRBJ1-2; 8 nucleotides align to TRBD1. The CDR3 spans 12 residues. Trimming took 4 bases from V and 8 from J; bases not matched to a gene: 6. Germline values: CDR1 SQVTM, CDR2 ANQGSEA. CDR3 protein: CSVGDRPGGYTF. For the CDR3, the DNA is TGCAGCGTTGGGGACAGGCCTGGGGGCTACACCTTC.

This clonotype was counted between two and nine times. The chain carries TRBV12-3 or TRBV12-4 and TRBJ2-4; the D call may be TRBD1 or TRBD2 (5 bases each). This CDR3 contains 15 residues. V was shortened by 6 bases and J by 1 base, with 13 bases between the two germline ends. CDR3 bases: TGTGCCAGCAGCCCCGACGGGACGGCCAAAAACATTCAGTACTTC. Translating gives CASSPDGTAKNIQYF.

CDR3 sequence: CASSQDLTRTGRETQYF. As DNA, the CDR3 is TGTGCCAGCAGCCAAGATTTGACGAGAACCGGGAGAGAGACCCAGTACTTC. The V call is TRBV3-1, the J call TRBJ2-5, with D perhaps TRBD2 (6 bases). V was trimmed by 0 bases and J by 4 bases, leaving 18 bases between them. The CDR3 loop spans 17 amino acids. CDR1 is LGHDT, CDR2 YNNKEL, per germline (reference sequence).

This clonotype was observed a handful of times. The chain carries TRBV27 and TRBJ2-3; 7 nucleotides line up with TRBD1. CDR1 is MNHEY, CDR2 SMNVEV, per germline (reference sequence). The CDR3 contains 18 residues. Germline trimming cut 7 bases from V and 4 bases from J; bases unmatched to any gene: 20. The CDR3: CASTNPLARGSPPDTQYF. The CDR3 bases are TGTGCCAGCACTAACCCGCTCGCCAGGGGGTCGCCCCCAGATACGCAGTATTTT.

This sequence joins TRBV15 and TRBJ1-5, with D hard to call. The germline V gene encodes CDR1 LNHNV and CDR2 YYDKDF (reference sequence). Trimming shortened V by 5 bases and J by 7 bases, and 9 bases separated the two germline ends. The CDR3 runs 12 residues. The DNA for the CDR3 is TGTGCCACCAGCGGCAATAACCAGCCCCAGCATTTT. It specifies CATSGNNQPQHF. The full variable domain, rest sourced from reference TRBV15 and TRBJ1-5, is DAMVIQNPRYQVTQFGKPVTLSCSQTLNHNVMYWYQQKSSQAPKLLFHYYDKDFNNEADTPDNFQSRRPNTSFCFLDIRSPGLGDTAMYLCATSGNNQPQHFGDGTRLSIL.

Points on this clonotype: Germline is not matched at one junction end, which may reflect a read error. The chain combines TRBV2 with TRBJ2-6; TRBD2 might be the D (7 bases). CDR1 SNHLY and CDR2 FYNNEI come from the germline V gene. CDR3 length: 21 amino acids. In DNA, the CDR3 is TGTGCCAGCAGTGATGGGCAGGGAGGTCGGGGGGCCGCGTCTGGGGTCAACGTCCTGACTTTC. It translates to CASSDGQGGRGAASGVNVLTF.

The table lists this clonotype with a few counts. The chain carries TRBV28 and TRBJ2-5; 8 nucleotides match TRBD2. The V and J ends lost 0 bases and 4 bases, in that order; junction bases with no gene match: 1. CDR3 length: 14 amino acids. The germline V gene encodes CDR1 MDHEN and CDR2 SYDVKM. The CDR3 region is CASSLWAGGETQYF. The CDR3 bases are TGTGCCAGCAGTTTATGGGCGGGAGGAGAGACCCAGTACTTC.

This clonotype was detected once. J is TRBJ2-5 and V is TRBV11-3, with D uncertain. Matching the DNA end better, TRBJ2-7 makes the J call doubtful. This CDR3 comprises 14 residues. The V gene's germline CDR1 is SGHNT and CDR2 YENEEA. CDR3 sequence: CASSGIKGFYEQYF. The CDR3 DNA reads as TGTGCCAGCAGCGGAATAAAGGGATTCTACGAGCAGTACTTC.

Worth noting for this clonotype: One end of the junction is discordant with germline, which a read error may explain. V and J are TRBV2 and TRBJ2-1, with 10 bases aligning to TRBD2. Germline loops: CDR1 SNHLY, CDR2 FYNNEI. This CDR3 contains 15 residues. The CDR3 coding sequence is TGTGCCAGCAGTGAAGAGTGGACTAGCGGAAATGAGCAGCTCTTC. Amino acids: CASSEEWTSGNEQLF.

The chain employs TRBV24-1 and TRBJ1-1; D is ambiguous. Trimming removed 0 bases from V and 11 bases from J, with 12 bases in between. CDR1 is KGHDR, CDR2 SFDVKD, per germline. This CDR3 is 13 amino acids long. In DNA, the CDR3 is TGTGCCACCAGTGATTTGGGCGGCGGTGTGGCTTTCTTT. Its translation: CATSDLGGGVAFF.

In nucleotides, the CDR3 is TGTGCCAGCAGTTACCACCCGGGACTCCAAACTGTTGAGCAGTTCTTC. Translation: CASSYHPGLQTVEQFF. The chain joins TRBV2 to TRBJ2-5, with D perhaps matching TRBD2 (6 bases). Gene TRBJ2-1 matches the end of the DNA better, so the J call may be wrong. This CDR3 has 16 amino acids. Germline V gives CDR1 SNHLY, CDR2 FYNNEI.

The J gene is TRBJ2-4, the V gene TRBV29-1; D may correspond to TRBD1 or TRBD2 (6 bases each). Germline V lookup: CDR1 SQVTM, CDR2 ANQGSEA. The CDR3 has 13 residues. V was clipped by 2 bases and J by 8 bases, with 13 bases between them. The CDR3 sequence: CSVEIRGLDIQYF. CDR3 nucleotides: TGCAGCGTTGAAATCCGGGGGCTGGACATTCAGTACTTC.

This rearrangement joins TRBV10-2 to TRBJ1-2; D not certain. In germline, CDR1 is WSHSY, CDR2 SAAADI. The V and J ends lost 10 bases and 4 bases respectively, with 10 bases between them. CDR3 length: 11 amino acids. The CDR3 bases are TGCGCCATCAAACAACCCTATGGCTACACCTTC. It yields the protein CAIKQPYGYTF.

V gene TRBV20-1 combines with J gene TRBJ1-2; a possible D gene is TRBD1 (5 bases). The CDR3 extends over 15 amino acids. Trimming took off 3 bases at V and 1 base at J, with 15 bases between the two ends. Germline CDR1 DFQATT, CDR2 SNEGSKA (reference sequence). This CDR3 reads CSARDEDRNNYGYTF. The CDR3 coding sequence is TGCAGTGCTAGGGATGAAGACAGAAATAACTATGGCTACACCTTC.

This chain links TRBV5-5 with TRBJ1-1; no definite D call. Germline values: CDR1 SGHKS, CDR2 YYEKEE (reference sequence). The CDR3 is 13 residues long. Trimming shortened V by 1 base and J by 3 bases, and 7 bases separated the two germline ends. This CDR3 reads CASSLYSDTEAFF. The CDR3 nucleotides are TGTGCCAGCAGCTTGTACTCGGACACTGAAGCTTTCTTT.

This clonotype was seen only a few times. CDR3 in amino acids: CASSWAGGYEQYF. CDR3 nucleotides: TGTGCCAGCAGTTGGGCAGGGGGGTACGAGCAGTACTTC. The chain uses TRBV6-6 and TRBJ2-7; a weak D match, TRBD1 (7 bases). Germline-derived CDR1 and CDR2 are MNHNY and SVGAGI (reference sequence). V lost 4 bases and J 4 bases, leaving 11 bases between the germline ends. The CDR3 consists of 13 residues.

V usage is TRBV7-2 and J usage is TRBJ2-3; possible D gene TRBD1, 6 bases. CDR1 is SGHTA, CDR2 FQGNSA, per germline. The germline V and J ends were trimmed by 4 bases and 2 bases, with 19 bases remaining between them. This CDR3 comprises 17 residues. The CDR3 loop reads CASSSTRDTPFTDTQYF. The CDR3, as DNA: TGTGCCAGCAGCTCCACCCGGGACACCCCGTTCACAGATACGCAGTATTTT.

This clonotype was recorded many times. This chain joins TRBV20-1 and TRBJ2-7; the match to TRBD1 covers 7 bases. V lost 5 bases, J lost 2 bases, and 6 bases stayed unmatched. Germline CDR1 DFQATT, CDR2 SNEGSKA (reference sequence). The CDR3 length is 13 residues. This CDR3 is CSALTGVAYEQYF. The CDR3 region has the DNA TGCAGTGCTCTAACAGGGGTTGCCTACGAGCAGTACTTC.

This chain connects TRBV7-9 to TRBJ1-1; 7 positions agree with TRBD1. The germline V gene encodes CDR1 SEHNR and CDR2 FQNEAQ (reference sequence). With V trimmed by 7 bases and J by 3 bases, 11 bases remained unmatched. CDR3 size: 15 residues. The CDR3 coding sequence is TGTGCCAGCATAGGGGGCATAAAAGGTGACACTGAAGCTTTCTTT. This gives the protein CASIGGIKGDTEAFF. Drawing the rest from reference TRBV7-9 and TRBJ1-1, the complete variable domain is DTGVSQNPRHKITKRGQNVTFRCDPISEHNRLYWYRQTLGQGPEFLTYFQNEAQLEKSRLLSDRFSAERPKGSFSTLEIQRTEQGDSAMYLCASIGGIKGDTEAFFGQGTRLTVV.

This clonotype came up a few times. The gene calls are TRBV12-3 or TRBV12-4 and TRBJ2-1, with a possible D match to TRBD2 (5 bases). V lost 5 bases, J lost 8 bases, and 10 bases lay in between. The CDR3 spans 12 residues. The CDR3 spells CASSVRADEQFF. For the CDR3, the DNA is TGTGCCAGCAGTGTGAGGGCCGATGAGCAGTTCTTC.

This chain uses TRBV7-3 with TRBJ2-1, with TRBD1 matching over 8 bases. The V segment lost 5 bases and the J segment 0 bases; nucleotides outside the gene matches: 9. The germline V gene encodes CDR1 SGHTA and CDR2 FQGTGA. The CDR3 consists of 17 residues. In DNA, the CDR3 is TGTGCCAGCAGCGGCGGGACAGGTGGGTTCTCCTACAATGAGCAGTTCTTC. The encoded protein is CASSGGTGGFSYNEQFF.

There are a few counts of this clonotype. The chain links TRBV4-1 to TRBJ1-4; 7 nucleotides line up with TRBD1. Germline lookup yields CDR1 MGHRA and CDR2 YSYEKL. The CDR3 contains 16 residues. V gave up 3 bases and J gave up 8 bases; unmatched junction bases: 12. The DNA for the CDR3 is TGCGCCAGCAGCCACGCCCTGACAGGGACGGGCGAAAAACTGTTTTTT. Residues: CASSHALTGTGEKLFF.

This chain links TRBV6-1 with TRBJ1-3, with a tentative D call TRBD1 (6 bases). Trimming cost V 0 bases and J 1 base, with 16 bases left between them. CDR1 MNHNS and CDR2 SASEGT come from the germline V gene. This CDR3 comprises 18 residues. The CDR3 protein is CASSEASFLQGSGNTIYF. In DNA, the CDR3 is TGTGCCAGCAGTGAAGCTTCTTTTCTACAGGGTTCTGGAAACACCATATATTTT.